This TCR beta chain is from a study of post-analysis software for immune sequencing data. The authors incorporated unique molecular identifiers into the TCR beta cDNA libraries. TCRdb reanalysed the PCR reads using MiXCR and keeps one entry per CDR3 protein. Of 700,000 to 900,000 distinct CDR3 sequences in the sample, under 60% were seen once. General study results and limits: The five TRBV segments detected at higher frequency in patients than in controls included TRBV5-6, TRBV5-1 and TRBV20-1.

This clonotype was seen only a few times. No antigen is known for it. V was cut by 2 bases and J by 3 bases, with 16 bases left in between. Germline CDR1 is LGHDT and CDR2 is YNNKEL (reference sequence). The CDR3 covers 16 residues. Sequences were obtained from blood. The chain uses TRBV3-1 and TRBJ1-2, with D unclear. The source is a girl between 10 and 17 years old with multiple sclerosis. CDR3 loop: CASSQTIDGSHYGYTF. DNA for the CDR3: TGTGCCAGCAGCCAAACAATTGACGGGTCCCACTATGGCTACACCTTC.